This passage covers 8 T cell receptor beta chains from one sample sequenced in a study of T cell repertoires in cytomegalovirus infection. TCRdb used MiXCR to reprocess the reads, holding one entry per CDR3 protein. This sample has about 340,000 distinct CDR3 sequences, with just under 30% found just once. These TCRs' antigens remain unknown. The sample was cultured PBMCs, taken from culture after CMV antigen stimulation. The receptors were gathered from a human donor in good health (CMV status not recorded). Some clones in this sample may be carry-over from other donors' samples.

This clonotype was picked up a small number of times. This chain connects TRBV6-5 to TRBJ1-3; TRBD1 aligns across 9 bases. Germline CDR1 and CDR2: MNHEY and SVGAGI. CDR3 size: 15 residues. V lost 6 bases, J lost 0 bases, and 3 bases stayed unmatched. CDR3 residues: CASSRQGDSGNTIYF. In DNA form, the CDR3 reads TGTGCCAGCAGCCGACAGGGGGACTCTGGAAACACCATATATTTT.

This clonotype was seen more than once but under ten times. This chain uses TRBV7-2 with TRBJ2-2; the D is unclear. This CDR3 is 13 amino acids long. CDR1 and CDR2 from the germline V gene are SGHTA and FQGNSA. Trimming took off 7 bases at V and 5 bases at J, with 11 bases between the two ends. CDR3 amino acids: CASTKSRTGELFF. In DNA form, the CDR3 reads TGTGCCAGCACCAAGTCTCGGACCGGGGAGCTGTTTTTT.

The CDR3, as DNA: TGTGCCAGCAGCTCCCTATTTAACTTCTACTATGGCTACACCTTC. As protein: CASSSLFNFYYGYTF. V usage is TRBV28 and J usage is TRBJ1-2, with no clear D. This CDR3 spans 15 amino acids. With 6 bases removed from V and 3 bases from J, the gap between germline ends came to 17 bases. Germline values: CDR1 MDHEN, CDR2 SYDVKM.

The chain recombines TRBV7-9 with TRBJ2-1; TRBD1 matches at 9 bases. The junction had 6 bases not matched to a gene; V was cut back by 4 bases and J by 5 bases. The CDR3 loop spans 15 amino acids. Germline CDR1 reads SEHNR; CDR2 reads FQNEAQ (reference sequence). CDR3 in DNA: TGTGCCAGCAGCTCCACAGGGGGCGCCAACAATGAGCAGTTCTTC. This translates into CASSSTGGANNEQFF.

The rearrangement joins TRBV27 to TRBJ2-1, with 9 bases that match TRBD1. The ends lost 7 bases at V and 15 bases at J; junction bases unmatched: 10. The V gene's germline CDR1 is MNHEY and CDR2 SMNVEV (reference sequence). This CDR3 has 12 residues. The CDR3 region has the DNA TGTGCCAGCACATCCGTCGGGACAGGGTTGTTCTTC. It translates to CASTSVGTGLFF.

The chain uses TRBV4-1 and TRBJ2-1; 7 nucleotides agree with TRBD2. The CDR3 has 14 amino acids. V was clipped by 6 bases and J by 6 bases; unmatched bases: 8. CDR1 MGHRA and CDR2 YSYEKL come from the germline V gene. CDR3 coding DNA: TGCGCCAGCAGTCCCGGGACTATCCTCAATGAGCAGTTCTTC. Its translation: CASSPGTILNEQFF.

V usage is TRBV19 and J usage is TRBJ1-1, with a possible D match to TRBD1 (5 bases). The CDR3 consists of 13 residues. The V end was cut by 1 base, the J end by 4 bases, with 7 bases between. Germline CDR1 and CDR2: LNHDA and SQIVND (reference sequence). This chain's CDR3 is CASSIVGATEAFF. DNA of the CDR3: TGTGCCAGTAGTATAGTCGGGGCCACTGAAGCTTTCTTT.

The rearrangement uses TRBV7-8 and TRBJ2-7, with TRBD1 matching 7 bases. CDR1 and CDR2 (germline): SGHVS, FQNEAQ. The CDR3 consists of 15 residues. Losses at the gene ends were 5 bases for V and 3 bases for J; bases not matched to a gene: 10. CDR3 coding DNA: TGTGCCAGCAGCCCACAGGGGTCCCCTTTCTACGAGCAGTACTTC. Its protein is CASSPQGSPFYEQYF.